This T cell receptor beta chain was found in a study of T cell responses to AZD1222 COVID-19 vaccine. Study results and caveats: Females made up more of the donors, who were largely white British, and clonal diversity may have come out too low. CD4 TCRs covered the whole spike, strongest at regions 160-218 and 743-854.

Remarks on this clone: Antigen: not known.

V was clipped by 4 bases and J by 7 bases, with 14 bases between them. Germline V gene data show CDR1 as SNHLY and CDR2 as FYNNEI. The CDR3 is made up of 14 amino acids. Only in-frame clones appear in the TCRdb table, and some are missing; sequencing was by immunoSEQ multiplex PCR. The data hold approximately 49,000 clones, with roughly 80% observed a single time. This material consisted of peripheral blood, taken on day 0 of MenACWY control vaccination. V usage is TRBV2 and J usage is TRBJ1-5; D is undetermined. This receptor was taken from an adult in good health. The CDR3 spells CASSVGGRAQPQHF. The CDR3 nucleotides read TGTGCCAGCAGTGTAGGCGGGAGGGCACAGCCCCAGCATTTT.